This T cell receptor (beta chain) was retrieved from a study of T cells in tuberculosis. Some clones are missing from TCRdb's copy, which holds only in-frame ones; the method was immunoSEQ multiplex PCR. The data show about 43,000 clones, less than 95% seen once. The V and J ends lost 0 bases and 1 base respectively, with 15 bases between them. CDR1 is SGHAT, CDR2 FQNNGV, per germline. This CDR3 contains 18 residues. The sample consisted of PBMCs. This rearrangement joins TRBV11-2 to TRBJ2-2, with D possibly TRBD1 on 5 matching bases. This receptor was identified in a donor aged 10 to 29 with latent tuberculosis or without tuberculosis infection. Some clones in this sample may be carry-over from other donors' samples. CDR3 nucleotides: TGTGCCAGCAGCTTAGATCGGTGGGCGCAGGGGAACACCGGGGAGCTGTTTTTT. It encodes CASSLDRWAQGNTGELFF.